This T cell receptor (beta chain) was observed in a study of T cell responses to AZD1222 COVID-19 vaccine. Study-wide results and limits: Among vaccine-associated CD4 TCRs, coverage spanned spike, with dominance at 160-218 and 743-854. AZD1222 recipients seropositive at baseline numbered only 5 or 6. Spike-specific TCR breadth and depth rose after two AZD1222 doses.

As regards this clone: Its antigen is undetermined. One end of the junction fails to match germline, which may point to a read error.

Second doses that came at about 4 or about 12 weeks were put together. Sequenced by immunoSEQ multiplex PCR; TCRdb stores in-frame clones only, minus some. The sample includes roughly 99,000 clones, about 90% of them seen just once. The sequence was obtained from an adult who received the AZD1222 COVID-19 vaccine. The specimen comprised peripheral blood, sampled 28 days after the second AZD1222 dose.

The CDR3 here is CASREGTVRNEQYF. For the CDR3, the DNA is TGTGCCAGCAGGGAAGGGACAGTGAGAAACGAGCAGTACTTC. The chain combines TRBV6-1 with TRBJ2-7, with 7 bases fitting TRBD1. The CDR3 runs to 14 residues. CDR1 is MNHNS, CDR2 SASEGT, per germline.